The entry below describes one TCR beta chain. The target antigen is unknown. This specimen belongs to a study of shared clonotypes between healthy human individuals. Study-level results: In the sorted subsets, rarefaction showed sequencing was incomplete despite large depth.

CDR3 length equals 15 residues. Germline V gene data show CDR1 as GTSNPN and CDR2 as SVGIG (reference sequence). V lost 5 bases to trimming and J lost 3 bases; unmatched junction nucleotides: 9. Produced via immunoSEQ multiplex PCR; TCRdb's table is partial and in-frame only. The sample holds about 2.4 million clones, more than 85% seen once. The sequenced material came from naive CD4+ T cells from PBMCs. Subset here: CD45RA+ positively selected. This receptor was taken from a man between 18 and 29 years old in good health. Some clones in this sample may be carry-over from other donors' samples. This sequence joins TRBV30 and TRBJ2-5, with TRBD2 identical over 10 bases. In nucleotides, the CDR3 is TGTGCCTGGCAACCGGGACTAGCGAGAGAAGAGACCCAGTACTTC. This sequence encodes CAWQPGLAREETQYF.